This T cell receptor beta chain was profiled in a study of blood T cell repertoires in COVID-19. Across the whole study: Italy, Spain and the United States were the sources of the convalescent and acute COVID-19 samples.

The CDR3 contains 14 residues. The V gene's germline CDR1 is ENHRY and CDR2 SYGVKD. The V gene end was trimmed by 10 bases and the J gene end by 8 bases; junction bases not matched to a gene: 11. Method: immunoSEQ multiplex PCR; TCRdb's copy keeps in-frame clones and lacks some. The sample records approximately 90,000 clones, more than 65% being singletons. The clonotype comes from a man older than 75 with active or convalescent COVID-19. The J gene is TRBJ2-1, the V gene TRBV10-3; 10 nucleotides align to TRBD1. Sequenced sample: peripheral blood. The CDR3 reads CATAWDRGNDEQFF. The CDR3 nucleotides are TGTGCCACCGCGTGGGACAGGGGAAACGATGAGCAGTTCTTC.